The 14 T cell receptor beta chains presented below share a single source sample, sequenced in a study of blood T cell repertoires in COVID-19. Libraries were prepared by immunoSEQ multiplex PCR; TCRdb keeps only in-frame clonotypes and omits some of them. The sample yields 150,000 to 200,000 clones, about 80% seen once. Input material: peripheral blood. The receptors shown here come from a woman aged 70-85 years with acute or convalescent COVID-19.

The V and J genes are TRBV24-1 and TRBJ2-1; 10 positions agree with TRBD1. V was pared by 7 bases and J by 8 bases, with 10 bases of the junction left unmatched. Germline CDR1 reads KGHDR; CDR2 reads SFDVKD. CDR3 size: 15 residues. The CDR3 loop is CATRPTGGTIDEQFF. CDR3 DNA: TGTGCCACCAGACCGACAGGGGGCACTATCGATGAGCAGTTCTTC.

The chain employs TRBV24-1 and TRBJ2-5; 8 nucleotides line up with TRBD2. The CDR3 spans 15 residues. J lost 13 bases, V lost 3 bases, and 15 bases had no gene match. Germline CDR1 reads KGHDR; CDR2 reads SFDVKD. CDR3 sequence: CATSDPSRAGVILYF. CDR3 bases: TGTGCCACCAGTGATCCAAGCCGAGCGGGAGTGATACTGTACTTC.

V and J are TRBV7-2 and TRBJ1-2, with a weak D call TRBD1 (5 bases). Trimming cost V 2 bases and J 11 bases, with 21 bases left between them. The germline V gene has CDR1 SGHTA and CDR2 FQGNSA. The CDR3 extends over 15 amino acids. The CDR3 here is CASSLSGRDLNRYTF. Written as DNA, the CDR3 is TGTGCCAGCAGCTTAAGTGGCAGGGATTTAAATCGATACACCTTC. The complete variable domain, with remaining parts taken from reference TRBV7-2 and TRBJ1-2, reads GAGVSQSPSNKVTEKGKDVELRCDPISGHTALYWYRQSLGQGLEFLIYFQGNSAPDKSGLPSDRFSAERTGGSVSTLTIQRTQQEDSAVYLCASSLSGRDLNRYTFGSGTRLTVV.

This chain links TRBV7-3 with TRBJ1-2, with D unclear. V was trimmed by 3 bases and J by 3 bases, leaving 11 bases between them. The germline V gene has CDR1 SGHTA and CDR2 FQGTGA. CDR3 size: 14 residues. CDR3 protein: CASSLSASDYGYTF. The CDR3 DNA sequence: TGTGCCAGCAGCTTGTCTGCCAGTGACTATGGCTACACCTTC.

The CDR3 DNA is TGTGCCAGTAGTATCCGCACCCGAGGTAGGTCCTACAATGAGCAGTTCTTC. Translated: CASSIRTRGRSYNEQFF. The chain combines TRBV19 with TRBJ2-1, with D unclear. Germline V lookup: CDR1 LNHDA, CDR2 SQIVND (reference sequence). With 3 bases removed from V and 1 base from J, the gap between germline ends came to 16 bases. The CDR3 totals 17 residues.

V and J are TRBV5-1 and TRBJ2-3; possibly TRBD1 for D (6 bases). Germline V CDR1 and CDR2: SGHRS, YFSETQ. V was shortened by 4 bases and J by 3 bases, with 12 bases between the two germline ends. This CDR3 contains 14 residues. The CDR3 protein is CASSLRGLTDTQYF. In DNA, the CDR3 is TGCGCCAGCAGCCTCAGGGGTTTAACAGATACGCAGTATTTT. Filled out from reference TRBV5-1 and TRBJ2-3, the complete variable domain reads KAGVTQTPRYLIKTRGQQVTLSCSPISGHRSVSWYQQTPGQGLQFLFEYFSETQRNKGNFPGRFSGRQFSNSRSEMNVSTLELGDSALYLCASSLRGLTDTQYFGPGTRLTVL.

V usage is TRBV7-2 and J usage is TRBJ2-5; 9 bases match TRBD2. The ends lost 5 bases at V and 4 bases at J; junction bases unmatched: 2. The CDR3 spans 13 residues. CDR1 SGHTA and CDR2 FQGNSA come from the germline V gene. CDR3 amino acids: CASSTSGRETQYF. The CDR3, as DNA: TGTGCCAGCAGCACTAGCGGGCGAGAGACCCAGTACTTC.

V usage is TRBV6-2 or TRBV6-3 and J usage is TRBJ1-2, with unresolved D. Germline V gene lookup returns CDR1 MNHEY and CDR2 SVGEGT. V was pared by 4 bases and J by 0 bases, with 6 bases between. The CDR3 spans 13 residues. CDR3 amino acids: CASSSLSNYGYTF. The CDR3, as DNA: TGTGCCAGCAGTTCATTGTCTAACTATGGCTACACCTTC.

V is TRBV9 and J is TRBJ1-2; D is perhaps TRBD1 (5 bases). This CDR3 is 18 amino acids long. Germline V gene data show CDR1 as SGDLS and CDR2 as YYNGEE. V lost 3 bases and J lost 3, with 24 bases in between. CDR3: CASSANRRLGGSDYGYTF. The DNA for the CDR3 is TGTGCCAGCAGCGCAAACCGTCGGCTCGGGGGGAGCGACTATGGCTACACCTTC.

This clone turned up a few times. The chain recombines TRBV6-5 with TRBJ2-7; the D is unclear. There are 13 residues in the CDR3. The germline V gene encodes CDR1 MNHEY and CDR2 SVGAGI. V was clipped by 8 bases and J by 6 bases, with 17 bases between them. CDR3 sequence reads: CASVRNELREQYF. The CDR3 coding sequence is TGTGCCAGCGTTCGCAATGAACTACGCGAGCAGTACTTC.

The chain couples TRBV27 to TRBJ2-3; no clear D gene. CDR1 and CDR2 from the germline V gene are MNHEY and SMNVEV (reference sequence). V was cut by 1 base and J by 6 bases, with 8 bases left in between. The CDR3 is made up of 13 amino acids. CDR3 loop: CASSLYLQDTQYF. The DNA of the CDR3 is TGTGCCAGCAGTTTATATCTGCAGGATACGCAGTATTTT.

The rearrangement links TRBV24-1 to TRBJ2-7; 10 bases map to TRBD1. Germline assignment: CDR1 KGHDR and CDR2 SFDVKD. With V trimmed by 7 bases and J by 0 bases, 2 bases remained unmatched. The CDR3 contains 14 residues. The CDR3 DNA reads TGTGCCACCAGGGGACAGGGGAGCTCCTACGAGCAGTACTTC. Amino acids: CATRGQGSSYEQYF.

This clone showed up just a few times. The V and J genes are TRBV10-3 and TRBJ1-3, with a possible D match to TRBD1 (6 bases). Trimming took 3 bases from V and 0 from J, leaving 6 bases between them. Germline V CDR1 and CDR2: ENHRY, SYGVKD. The CDR3 loop spans 14 amino acids. The CDR3 bases are TGTGCCATCAGTGAACAGGGCTCTGGAAACACCATATATTTT. It encodes CAISEQGSGNTIYF.

The CDR3 loop reads CASSISRTYNEQFF. CDR3 in DNA: TGTGCCAGTAGTATATCCCGCACATACAATGAGCAGTTCTTC. The chain joins TRBV19 to TRBJ2-1, with D uncertain. The CDR3 contains 14 residues. V was cut by 2 bases and J by 4 bases, with 9 bases left in between. Germline V gene lookup returns CDR1 LNHDA and CDR2 SQIVND (reference sequence).